A selection of T cell receptor beta chains follows, all from one sample in a study of cytomegalovirus exposure and HLA in healthy donors. The protocol was immunoSEQ multiplex PCR, while the TCRdb copy is restricted to in-frame clones and leaves out a portion. The sample records 110,000 or so clones, approximately 80% being singletons. Sequencing input: PBMCs. Receptors originate from a woman aged 18-29 years in good health and CMV-seronegative. Each CDR3 is given with its conserved first and last residue. A D gene is named only where the DNA matches it firmly. Some rows mark clone size as missing; the rest say once, few, many or name a class of expanded clone.

D	V	size	J	DNA	CDR3
TRBD2	TRBV7-8	.	TRBJ2-5	TGTGCCAGCAGCTTAGGGACTAGCGGGCCCCAAGAGACCCAGTACTTC	CASSLGTSGPQETQYF
TRBD1	TRBV7-2	.	TRBJ1-2	TGTGCCAGCAGCGCCGGGACAGGGTACTATGGCTACACCTTC	CASSAGTGYYGYTF
.	TRBV4-3	.	TRBJ1-3	TGCGCCAGCAGCCAAGACTCTGAGGGTTCTGGAAACACCATATATTTT	CASSQDSEGSGNTIYF
TRBD1	TRBV7-8	once	TRBJ2-1	TGTGCCAGCAGTCCCGGGACAGGGGTTTTTGAGCAGTTCTTC	CASSPGTGVFEQFF
.	TRBV11-2	.	TRBJ1-1	TGTGCCAGCAGCCGGACATTTGGTGACACTGAAGCTTTCTTT	CASSRTFGDTEAFF
.	TRBV14	.	TRBJ1-1	TGTGCCAGCAGCTCCTCTACACAGGGCCCGATGAACACTGAAGCTTTCTTT	CASSSSTQGPMNTEAFF
TRBD1	TRBV9	few	TRBJ2-5	TGTGCCAGCAGCGCTGGGACAGGGGGAGGTCAAGAGGCCCAGTACTTC	CASSAGTGGGQEAQYF
.	TRBV7-9	.	TRBJ2-5	TGTTCCAGCAGCCCAGGACAGCGATCACAAGAGACCCAGTACTTC	CSSSPGQRSQETQYF
TRBD1	TRBV5-1	once	TRBJ2-5	TGCGCCAGCGTTCCCATGGGACAGGTCACGGAGACCCAGTACTTC	CASVPMGQVTETQYF
TRBD2	TRBV27	.	TRBJ2-7	TGTGCCAGCAGACATGGGGGGGCCTACGAGCAGTACTTC	CASRHGGAYEQYF
.	TRBV5-6	.	TRBJ2-5	TGTGCCAGCAGCCGCAGGGTAACTTACCAAGAGACCCAGTACTTC	CASSRRVTYQETQYF
TRBD2	TRBV7-8	.	TRBJ2-1	TGTGCCAGCAGCATGGGACTAGCGGCTTCCGTCTCCTACAATGAGCAGTTCTTC	CASSMGLAASVSYNEQFF
TRBD1	TRBV7-3	once	TRBJ2-1	TGTGCCAGCAGTTTAGGAGCCAACAGGGGGACGGATGAGCAGTTCTTC	CASSLGANRGTDEQFF
TRBD1	TRBV13	.	TRBJ2-5	TGTGCCAGCAGCCGCCCGGACAGGGAGGAGACCCAGTACTTC	CASSRPDREETQYF
.	TRBV7-2	once	TRBJ1-1	TGTGCCAGCAGCCCCCTCGGAGGAGCGAAGGCTGAAGCTTTCTTT	CASSPLGGAKAEAFF
TRBD1	TRBV7-9	few	TRBJ1-1	TGTGCCAGCAGCTCTAGCGACAGGGGGACTGAAGCTTTCTTT	CASSSSDRGTEAFF
TRBD1	TRBV6-5	.	TRBJ1-2	TGTGCCAGCAGTCTAACAGGGGATTCGGACTATGGCTACACCTTC	CASSLTGDSDYGYTF
TRBD2	TRBV7-2	.	TRBJ2-7	TGTGCCAGCAGCCCGCGGACTAGCGGGATACTCGAGCAGTACTTC	CASSPRTSGILEQYF
.	TRBV5-6	.	TRBJ2-1	TGTGCCAGCAGTCGGGCAGGGGGTGGGACTCCATCGTACAATGAGCAGTTCTTC	CASSRAGGGTPSYNEQFF
TRBD1	TRBV6-1	.	TRBJ1-1	TGTGCCAGCAGTGGGCAGACAGGGGGCCAGGACACTGAAGCTTTCTTT	CASSGQTGGQDTEAFF
.	TRBV14	.	TRBJ1-6	TGTGCCAGCAGCCCAGAGCCAACAGGGTGGTTTAGATCACCCCTCCACTTT	CASSPEPTGWFRSPLHF
.	TRBV2	few	TRBJ1-1	TGTGCCAGCAGTGAAAGGCGGGACGCTGAAGCTTTCTTT	CASSERRDAEAFF
TRBD1	TRBV30	.	TRBJ2-3	TGTGCCTGGAGTGTACTATCAGGGGGCCCAGATACGCAGTATTTT	CAWSVLSGGPDTQYF
.	TRBV14	.	TRBJ1-1	TGTGCCAGCAGCCAAGACAGGGGAGGGTTGGGAAACACTGAAGCTTTCTTT	CASSQDRGGLGNTEAFF
.	TRBV30	.	TRBJ1-4	TGTGCCCTACAGGGAGGGAGGAAGGAAAAACTGTTTTTT	CALQGGRKEKLFF
.	TRBV7-9	.	TRBJ1-2	TGTGCCAGCAGTTTAGAGAGTGGCTACACCTTC	CASSLESGYTF